The source of this TCR beta chain is a study of blood T cell repertoires in COVID-19. Background on the study: Samples of COVID-19 (acute and convalescent) were obtained from the United States, Italy and Spain. T cells, B-cell-depleted T cells, or PBMCs provided the cDNA or gDNA that served as material.

Original handling: Amplification of reference gene primers was used by the study to estimate nucleated cell counts. The repertoire was sequenced with immunoSEQ multiplex PCR; TCRdb's copy has only in-frame clones and lacks some. V, J and clone size are those of that table, while D and trimming were read from the DNA. The table has around 100,000 clones, approximately 91% seen once. The CDR3 loop spans 16 amino acids. Germline V gene sequence: CDR1 LNHDA, CDR2 SQIVND (reference sequence). Trimming cost V 2 bases and J 3 bases; bases outside gene matches: 9. The receptor was isolated from an older woman with acute or convalescent COVID-19. Specimen: peripheral blood. The V and J genes are TRBV19 and TRBJ2-7, with 8 bases lining up with TRBD1. CDR3 nucleotides: TGTGCCAGTAGTATAAGTGGGCCGGGACAGGACTACGAGCAGTACTTC. Translation gives CASSISGPGQDYEQYF. The full variable domain, rest sourced from reference TRBV19 and TRBJ2-7, is DGGITQSPKYLFRKEGQNVTLSCEQNLNHDAMYWYRQDPGQGLRLIYYSQIVNDFQKGDIAEGYSVSREKKESFPLTVTSAQKNPTAFYLCASSISGPGQDYEQYFGPGTRLTVT.